These T cell receptor beta chains were read from a single sample in a study of shared clonotypes between healthy human individuals. Profiling relied on immunoSEQ multiplex PCR, and the TCRdb table lists in-frame clones only, not all of them. The sample lists 1.6 million or so clones; roughly 98.5% were seen once. Sequenced: naive CD4+ T cells sorted from blood. The receptors originated from a man aged 30 to 45 in good health. Each CDR3 is given with its conserved first and last residue. D genes are given only for firm matches. The size of a clone is reported for some rows only, either as once, few or many, or as a class for expanded clones.

d_call	clone_size	v_call	j_call	cdr3_nt	cdr3_aa
TRBD2	-	TRBV15	TRBJ2-1	TGTGCCACCAGCAGAGATCTAGCGGGGGCTTACAATGAGCAGTTCTTC	CATSRDLAGAYNEQFF
TRBD1	-	TRBV5-4	TRBJ2-2	TGTGCCAGCAGCAAGGGACAGTTGAACACCGGGGAGCTGTTTTTT	CASSKGQLNTGELFF
-	-	TRBV7-9	TRBJ2-6	TGTGCCAGCAGCCCAAGCCTTCAACGCTCTGGGGCCAACGTCCTGACTTTC	CASSPSLQRSGANVLTF
TRBD1	-	TRBV27	TRBJ2-3	TGTGCCAGCAGTACCAAGACAGGGTCAGATACGCAGTATTTT	CASSTKTGSDTQYF
-	-	TRBV6-4	TRBJ2-6	TGTGCCAGCAGTGAAGAGGAAGGGGTTGGTGGGGCCAACGTCCTGACTTTC	CASSEEEGVGGANVLTF
-	-	TRBV2	TRBJ1-3	TGTGCCAGCAGGAGGGACTCGCAGGGCACCATATATTTT	CASRRDSQGTIYF
TRBD2	-	TRBV19	TRBJ2-2	TGTGCCAGTATGAGTTTAGCGGGAGGGCACACCGGGGAGCTGTTTTTT	CASMSLAGGHTGELFF
-	-	TRBV5-6	TRBJ1-3	TGTGCCAGCAGCCCCGTGGGAGTATTTGGAAACACCATATATTTT	CASSPVGVFGNTIYF
-	-	TRBV28	TRBJ2-7	TGTGCCAGCAGTTTACGAGTAGCTTTGGCGGCCGAGCAGTACTTC	CASSLRVALAAEQYF
-	-	TRBV29-1	TRBJ2-5	TGCAGCGTTGGCGGGGGCCGGGACTGGGAGACCCAGTACTTC	CSVGGGRDWETQYF
TRBD1	-	TRBV5-4	TRBJ2-1	TGTGCCAGCAGCCAACCGACAGGGGAGCAGTTCTTC	CASSQPTGEQFF
-	once	TRBV7-2	TRBJ2-7	TGTGCCAGCAGCTTAGTGGACGAGCAGTACTTC	CASSLVDEQYF
TRBD2	-	TRBV27	TRBJ2-3	TGTGCCAGCACCTTTAGCGGGAGGGACTTGGATACGCAGTATTTT	CASTFSGRDLDTQYF
-	-	TRBV19	TRBJ1-4	TGTGCCAGTAGTAGCTACAGAAAACTGTTTTTT	CASSSYRKLFF
-	-	TRBV10-1	TRBJ2-2	TGCGCCAGCAGCCGGACAAGGAACACCGGGGAGCTGTTTTTT	CASSRTRNTGELFF
-	-	TRBV10-2	TRBJ2-3	TGCGCCAGCAAGGGGCGGGATGGGTCGGATACGCAGTATTTT	CASKGRDGSDTQYF
-	-	TRBV6-1	TRBJ2-1	TGTGCCAGCAGTGTGTACAGGGCGGAGGACAATGAGCAGTTCTTC	CASSVYRAEDNEQFF